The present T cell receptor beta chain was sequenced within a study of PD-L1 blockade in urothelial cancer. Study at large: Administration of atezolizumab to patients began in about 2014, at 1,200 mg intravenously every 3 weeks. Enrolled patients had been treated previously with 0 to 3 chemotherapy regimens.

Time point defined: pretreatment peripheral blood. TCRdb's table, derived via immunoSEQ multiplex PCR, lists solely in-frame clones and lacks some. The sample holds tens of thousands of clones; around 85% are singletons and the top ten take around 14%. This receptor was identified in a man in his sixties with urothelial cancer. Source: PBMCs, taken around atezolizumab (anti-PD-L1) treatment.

The CDR3 DNA reads as TGTGCCTGGACTCCGGGACAACCTGGGCACGAGCAGTACTTC. It translates to CAWTPGQPGHEQYF. V is TRBV30 and J is TRBJ2-7; a weak D match, TRBD1 (6 bases). The germline V gene encodes CDR1 GTSNPN and CDR2 SVGIG (reference sequence). The CDR3 sequence is 14 residues long. Trimming left V 4 bases short and J 5 bases short, with 18 bases between.